This T cell receptor (beta chain) originates from a study of shared clonotypes between healthy human individuals. Study results and caveats: Clonotypes which were not shared had lower generation probabilities than clonotypes that all four donors shared. The rarefaction results pointed to incomplete sorted-subset sequencing despite large depth.

The deep-level immunoSEQ assay was used. Here immunoSEQ multiplex PCR was the method, and the copy in TCRdb shows in-frame clones only, minus some. The table lists 2 million to 3 million clones, roughly 93% of them singletons. Notes on this clone: Antigen specificity is unknown.

The sequence came from a man aged 18 to 30 in good health. Some clones in this sample may be carry-over from other donors' samples. Source material: naive CD4+ T cells from PBMCs. Described subset: CD45RA+ positively selected.

DNA of the CDR3: TGTGCCAGCAGGGGGCGGGGGGAGAGCTCCTACGAGCAGTACTTC. It yields the protein CASRGRGESSYEQYF. The V and J genes are TRBV28 and TRBJ2-5, with 8 bases matching TRBD2. The J call is uncertain, as TRBJ2-7 better fits the DNA end. Germline CDR1 MDHEN, CDR2 SYDVKM. CDR3 length: 15 amino acids.